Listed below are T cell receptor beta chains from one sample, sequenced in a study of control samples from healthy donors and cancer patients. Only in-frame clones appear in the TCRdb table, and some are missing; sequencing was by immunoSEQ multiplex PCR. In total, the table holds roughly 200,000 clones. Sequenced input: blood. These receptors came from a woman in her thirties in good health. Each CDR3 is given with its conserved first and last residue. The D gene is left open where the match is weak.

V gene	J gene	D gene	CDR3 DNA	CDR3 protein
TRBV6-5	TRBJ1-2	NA	TGTGCCAGCAGTTACTCGGCCGCGAACAACTATGGCTACACCTTC	CASSYSAANNYGYTF
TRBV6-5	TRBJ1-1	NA	TGTGCCAGCAGTTCTACCTCAGAGAACACTGAAGCTTTCTTT	CASSSTSENTEAFF
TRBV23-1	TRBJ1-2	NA	TGCGCCAGCAGTCATAGGTGGGGGCTCAACTATGGCTACACCTTC	CASSHRWGLNYGYTF
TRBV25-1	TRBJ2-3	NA	TGTGCCAGCAGTGATCTCGCGGGGAGAGCAGATACGCAGTATTTT	CASSDLAGRADTQYF
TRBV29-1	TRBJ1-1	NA	TGCAGCGTTCAAGGTCGCAGGGAGGGCACTGAAGCTTTCTTT	CSVQGRREGTEAFF
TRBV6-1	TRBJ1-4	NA	TGTGCCAGCAGTGAACAGGGTAATGAAAAACTGTTTTTT	CASSEQGNEKLFF
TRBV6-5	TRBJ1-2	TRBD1	TGTGCCAGCAGTTACTCGGGACAGGGATTGATCTGGGGCTACACCTTC	CASSYSGQGLIWGYTF
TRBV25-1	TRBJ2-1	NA	TGTGCCAGCAGTGGTAGAGGGTATGAGCAGTTCTTC	CASSGRGYEQFF
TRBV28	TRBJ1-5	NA	TGTGCCAGCAGTCCCCCGGCGGGACAAAGCAATCAGCCCCAGCATTTT	CASSPPAGQSNQPQHF
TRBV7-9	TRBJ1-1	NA	TGTGCCAGCAGCTCACAGGGTGGCACTGAAGCTTTCTTT	CASSSQGGTEAFF
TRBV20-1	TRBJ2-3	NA	TGCAGTGCTAGTCTGCGGGGGCGCACAGATACGCAGTATTTT	CSASLRGRTDTQYF
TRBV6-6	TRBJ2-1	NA	TGTGCCAGCAGTCCATTCCGGGAGCCCCAAGCGTACAATGAGCAGTTCTTC	CASSPFREPQAYNEQFF
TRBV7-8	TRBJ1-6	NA	TGTGCCAGCAGCTTAACTGGGGAAGATAATTCACCCCTCCACTTT	CASSLTGEDNSPLHF
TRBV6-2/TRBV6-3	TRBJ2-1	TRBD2	TGTGCCAGCAGTTATCCCGGGGGGGCGAGTGAGCAGTTCTTC	CASSYPGGASEQFF
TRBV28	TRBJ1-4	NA	TGTGCCAGCAGTCTACAGGGCGACAATGAAAAACTGTTTTTT	CASSLQGDNEKLFF
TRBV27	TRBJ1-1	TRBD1	TGTGCCAGCAGTTTCGGGGCCAGGACAGGTCACACTGAAGCTTTCTTT	CASSFGARTGHTEAFF
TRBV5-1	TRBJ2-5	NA	TGCGCCAGCTACCTGGCAAGACAAGAGACCCAGTACTTC	CASYLARQETQYF
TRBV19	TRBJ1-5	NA	TGTGCCAGTAGCCTGGGAGGTCCCCTCAATCAGCCCCAGCATTTT	CASSLGGPLNQPQHF
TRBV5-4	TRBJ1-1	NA	TGTGCCAGCAGCTTGGTTTTGAACACTGAAGCTTTCTTT	CASSLVLNTEAFF
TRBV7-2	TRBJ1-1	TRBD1	TGTGCCAGCAGCTCCCAGGGGGTTGGGGCTGAAGCTTTCTTT	CASSSQGVGAEAFF
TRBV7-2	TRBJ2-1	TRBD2	TGTGCCAGCAGCCCCCCGAGCGGGGGACTCTACAATGAGCAGTTCTTC	CASSPPSGGLYNEQFF
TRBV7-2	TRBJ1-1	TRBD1	TGTGCCAGCAGCACCTGGACAGGGTCTGAAGCTTTCTTT	CASSTWTGSEAFF
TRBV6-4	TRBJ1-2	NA	TGTGCCAGCAGTGACCCGTGGGCAGGGGAGGAGCGGGCCTATGGCTACACCTTC	CASSDPWAGEERAYGYTF
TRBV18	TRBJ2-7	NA	TGTGCCAGCTCACCAACTAATGGGGGCACCTACGAGCAGTACTTC	CASSPTNGGTYEQYF
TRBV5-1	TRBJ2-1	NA	TGCGCCAGCAGCTTAACAGACACAACCTACAATGAGCAGTTCTTC	CASSLTDTTYNEQFF
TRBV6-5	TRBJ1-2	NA	TGTGCCAGCAGTTATAACACGCGATCATATGGCTACACCTTC	CASSYNTRSYGYTF
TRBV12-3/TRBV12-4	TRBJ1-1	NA	TGTGCCAGCAGTGGGGGGTTGGCTGAAGCTTTCTTT	CASSGGLAEAFF
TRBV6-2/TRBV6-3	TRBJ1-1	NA	TGTGCCAGCAGTTACGGAGGGGGACACACTGAAGCTTTCTTT	CASSYGGGHTEAFF
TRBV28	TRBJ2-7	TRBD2	TGTGCCAGCAGTTTCCATACGCCTAGCGGGGTCGCCTACGAGCAGTACTTC	CASSFHTPSGVAYEQYF
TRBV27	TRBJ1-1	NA	TGTGCCAGTTACAACATCGGGTCTAACACTGAAGCTTTCTTT	CASYNIGSNTEAFF
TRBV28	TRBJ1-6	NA	TGTGCCACCCACAGTCTGGGGAATAATTCACCCCTCCACTTT	CATHSLGNNSPLHF
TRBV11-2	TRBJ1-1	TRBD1	TGTGCCAGCAGCTTGTCCGGGACAGGGTTGACTGAAGCTTTCTTT	CASSLSGTGLTEAFF
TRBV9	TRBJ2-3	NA	TGTGCCAGCAGCGGTACGATAGATACGCAGTATTTT	CASSGTIDTQYF
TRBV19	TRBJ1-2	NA	TGTGCCAGTAGTATTCTACCCAGGACAGCTTATGGCTACACCTTC	CASSILPRTAYGYTF
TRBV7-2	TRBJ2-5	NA	TGTGCCAGCAGCTTAACGGCTTCGGCTCTCCAAGAGACCCAGTACTTC	CASSLTASALQETQYF
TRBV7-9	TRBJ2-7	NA	TGTGCCAGCAGCCCACCGGGGCCGTACGAGCAGTACTTC	CASSPPGPYEQYF
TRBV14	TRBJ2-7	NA	TGTGCCAGCAGCCAAGAAATGAGCGACTACGAGCAGTACTTC	CASSQEMSDYEQYF
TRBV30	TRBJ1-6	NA	TGTGCCTGGAGGAGAAAGAAAACGAGCTCCTATAATTCACCCCTCCACTTT	CAWRRKKTSSYNSPLHF
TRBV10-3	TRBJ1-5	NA	TGTGCCATCAGTGGAGGTGGGGGATATAGCAATCAGCCCCAGCATTTT	CAISGGGGYSNQPQHF
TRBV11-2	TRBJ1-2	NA	TGTGCCAGCAGCTTACCAGGGATGGTTGGCTACACCTTC	CASSLPGMVGYTF
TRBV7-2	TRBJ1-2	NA	TGTGCCAGCAGCTTCCAGGGACCCTATGGCTACACCTTC	CASSFQGPYGYTF
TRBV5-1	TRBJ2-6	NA	TGCGCCAGCCAGGCAGGGGCGATACTCTCTGGGGCCAACGTCCTGACTTTC	CASQAGAILSGANVLTF
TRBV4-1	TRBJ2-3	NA	TGCGCCAGCAGCCAAGTTGGCGGAACTCCTAGCACAGATACGCAGTATTTT	CASSQVGGTPSTDTQYF
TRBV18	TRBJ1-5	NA	TGTGCCAGCTCACCGGACGGGGGGGGCAATCAGCCCCAGCATTTT	CASSPDGGGNQPQHF
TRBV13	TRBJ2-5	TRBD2	TGTGCCAGCAGCCTGCGACTAGCGGGGGGTAAAGAGACCCAGTACTTC	CASSLRLAGGKETQYF
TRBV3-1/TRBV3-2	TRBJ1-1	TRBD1	TGTGCCAGCAAGACAGGGGGAAACACTGAAGCTTTCTTT	CASKTGGNTEAFF
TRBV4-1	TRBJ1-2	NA	TGCGCCAGCAGCCAAGCCACGGGGCCGCGGAGTGGCTACACCTTC	CASSQATGPRSGYTF
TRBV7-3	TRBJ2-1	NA	TGTGCCAGCAGCCGAAGGGAGACAGGCGTAACCAATGAGCAGTTCTTC	CASSRRETGVTNEQFF
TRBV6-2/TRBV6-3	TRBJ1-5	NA	TGTGCCAGCAGTTACGTCGGACAGAGCAATCAGCCCCAGCATTTT	CASSYVGQSNQPQHF
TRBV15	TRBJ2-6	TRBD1	TGTGCCACCAGTCTCACAGGGGCTGGGGCCAACGTCCTGACTTTC	CATSLTGAGANVLTF
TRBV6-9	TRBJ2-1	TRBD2	TGTGCCAGCAGGCCCGGGACTAAACCCTACAATGAGCAGTTCTTC	CASRPGTKPYNEQFF
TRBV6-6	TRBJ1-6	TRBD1	TGTGCCAGCAGCCGCACACCAGACCCGGACAGGGCCCTCCACTTT	CASSRTPDPDRALHF
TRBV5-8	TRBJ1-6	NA	TGTGCCAGCAGCTTTGGCAGGAATAATTCACCCCTCCACTTT	CASSFGRNNSPLHF
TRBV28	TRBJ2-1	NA	TGTGCCAGCAGTTTAGTCAATGAGCAGTTCTTC	CASSLVNEQFF
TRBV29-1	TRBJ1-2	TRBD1	TGCAGCGTACGGGGACAGGGGGCTGGCTACACCTTC	CSVRGQGAGYTF
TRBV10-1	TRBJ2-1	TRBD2	TGCGCCAGCAGCCCGGGACTAGCGAGCGAGCAGTTCTTC	CASSPGLASEQFF
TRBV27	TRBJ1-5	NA	TGTGCCAGCAGTTTATGGGCCAGGGACCTTAGCAATCAGCCCCAGCATTTT	CASSLWARDLSNQPQHF
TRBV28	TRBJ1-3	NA	TGTGCCAGCAGTTTATACGCAGGGGACGGAAACACCATATATTTT	CASSLYAGDGNTIYF
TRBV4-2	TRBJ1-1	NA	TGTGCCAGCAGCCAAGGGATCGGAGAAGCTTTCTTT	CASSQGIGEAFF